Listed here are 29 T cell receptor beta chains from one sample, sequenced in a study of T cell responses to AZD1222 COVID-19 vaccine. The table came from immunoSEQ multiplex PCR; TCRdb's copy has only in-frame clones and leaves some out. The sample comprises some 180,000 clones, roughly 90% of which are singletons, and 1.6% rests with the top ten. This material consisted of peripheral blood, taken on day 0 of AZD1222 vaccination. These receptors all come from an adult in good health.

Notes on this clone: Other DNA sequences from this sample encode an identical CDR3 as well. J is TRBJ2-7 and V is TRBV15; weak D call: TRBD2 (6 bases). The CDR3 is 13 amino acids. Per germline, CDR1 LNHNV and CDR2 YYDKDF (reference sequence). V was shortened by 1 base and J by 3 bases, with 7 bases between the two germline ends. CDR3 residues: CATSRGGDYEQYF. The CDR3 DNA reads TGTGCCACCAGCAGAGGGGGGGACTACGAGCAGTACTTC.

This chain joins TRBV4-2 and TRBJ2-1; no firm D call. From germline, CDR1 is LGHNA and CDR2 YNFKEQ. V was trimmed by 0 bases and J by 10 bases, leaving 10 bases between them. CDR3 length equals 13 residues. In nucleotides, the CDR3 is TGTGCCAGCAGCCAAGAAAAGTGGCGAGAGCAGTTCTTC. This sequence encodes CASSQEKWREQFF.

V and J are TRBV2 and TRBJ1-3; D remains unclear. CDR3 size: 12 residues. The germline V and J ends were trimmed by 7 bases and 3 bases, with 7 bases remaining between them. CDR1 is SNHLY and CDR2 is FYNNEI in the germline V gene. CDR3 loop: CASTPFGNTIYF. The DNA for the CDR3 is TGTGCCAGCACTCCCTTTGGAAACACCATATATTTT.

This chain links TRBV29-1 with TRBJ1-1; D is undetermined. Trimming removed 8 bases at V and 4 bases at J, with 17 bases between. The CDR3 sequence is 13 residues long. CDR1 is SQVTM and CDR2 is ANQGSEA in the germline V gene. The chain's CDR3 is CSSRTNSPTEAFF. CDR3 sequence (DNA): TGCAGCTCCCGGACCAATTCTCCCACTGAAGCTTTCTTT.

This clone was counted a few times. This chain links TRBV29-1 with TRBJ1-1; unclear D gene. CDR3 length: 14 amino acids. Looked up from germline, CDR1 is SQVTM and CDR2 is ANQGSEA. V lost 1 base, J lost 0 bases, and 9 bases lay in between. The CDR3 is CSVEGSVLNTEAFF. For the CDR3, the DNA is TGCAGCGTTGAAGGCTCGGTACTGAACACTGAAGCTTTCTTT.

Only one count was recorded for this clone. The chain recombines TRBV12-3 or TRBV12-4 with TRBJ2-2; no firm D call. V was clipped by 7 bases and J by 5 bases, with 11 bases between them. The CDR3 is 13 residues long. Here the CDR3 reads CASMGYLTGELFF. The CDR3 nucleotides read TGTGCCAGCATGGGCTACCTTACCGGGGAGCTGTTTTTT.

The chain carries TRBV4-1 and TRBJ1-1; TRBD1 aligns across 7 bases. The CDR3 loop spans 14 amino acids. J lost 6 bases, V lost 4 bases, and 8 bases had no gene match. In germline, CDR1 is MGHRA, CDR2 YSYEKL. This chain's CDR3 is CASSRGQTEAEAFF. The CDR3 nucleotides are TGCGCCAGCAGCCGGGGACAGACAGAAGCTGAAGCTTTCTTT.

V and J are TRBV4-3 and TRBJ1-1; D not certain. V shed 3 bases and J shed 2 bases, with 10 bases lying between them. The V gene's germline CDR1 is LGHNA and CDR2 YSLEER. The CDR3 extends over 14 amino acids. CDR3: CASSHILGNTEAFF. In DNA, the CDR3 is TGCGCCAGCAGCCATATTTTGGGCAACACTGAAGCTTTCTTT.

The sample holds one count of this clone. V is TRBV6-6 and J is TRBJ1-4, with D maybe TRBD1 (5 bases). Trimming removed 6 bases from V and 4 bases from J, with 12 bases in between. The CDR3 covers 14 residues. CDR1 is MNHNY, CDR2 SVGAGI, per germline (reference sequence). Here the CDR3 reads CASSFDRNNEKLFF. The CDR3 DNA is TGTGCCAGCAGCTTTGACAGAAATAATGAAAAACTGTTTTTT.

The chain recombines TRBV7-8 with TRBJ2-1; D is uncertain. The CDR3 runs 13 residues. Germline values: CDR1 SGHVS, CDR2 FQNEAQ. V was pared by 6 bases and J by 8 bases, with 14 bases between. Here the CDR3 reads CASRPYVVDEQFF. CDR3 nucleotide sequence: TGTGCCAGCAGACCATATGTCGTGGATGAGCAGTTCTTC.

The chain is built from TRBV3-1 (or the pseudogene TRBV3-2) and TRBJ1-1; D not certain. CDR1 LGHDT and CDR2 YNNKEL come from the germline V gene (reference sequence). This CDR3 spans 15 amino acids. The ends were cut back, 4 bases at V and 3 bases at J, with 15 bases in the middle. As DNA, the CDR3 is TGTGCCAGCAGCCCCCACTACTCCGGACACACTGAAGCTTTCTTT. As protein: CASSPHYSGHTEAFF.

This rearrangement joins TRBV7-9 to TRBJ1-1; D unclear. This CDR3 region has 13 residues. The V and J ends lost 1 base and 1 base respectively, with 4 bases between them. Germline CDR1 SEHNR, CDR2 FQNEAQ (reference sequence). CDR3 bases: TGTGCCAGCAGCTTAGGACAGAACACTGAAGCTTTCTTT. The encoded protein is CASSLGQNTEAFF. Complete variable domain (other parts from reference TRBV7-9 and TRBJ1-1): DTGVSQNPRHKITKRGQNVTFRCDPISEHNRLYWYRQTLGQGPEFLTYFQNEAQLEKSRLLSDRFSAERPKGSFSTLEIQRTEQGDSAMYLCASSLGQNTEAFFGQGTRLTVV.

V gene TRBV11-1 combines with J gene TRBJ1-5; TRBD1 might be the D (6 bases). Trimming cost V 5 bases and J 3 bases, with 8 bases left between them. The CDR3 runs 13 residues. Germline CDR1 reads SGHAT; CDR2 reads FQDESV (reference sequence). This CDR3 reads CASSPGVNQPQHF. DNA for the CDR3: TGTGCCAGCAGCCCAGGGGTCAATCAGCCCCAGCATTTT.

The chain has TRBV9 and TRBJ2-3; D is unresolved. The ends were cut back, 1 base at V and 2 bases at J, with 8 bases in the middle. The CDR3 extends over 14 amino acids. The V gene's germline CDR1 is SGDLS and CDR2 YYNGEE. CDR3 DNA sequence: TGTGCCAGCAGCGTACAACAGACCACAGATACGCAGTATTTT. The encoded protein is CASSVQQTTDTQYF.

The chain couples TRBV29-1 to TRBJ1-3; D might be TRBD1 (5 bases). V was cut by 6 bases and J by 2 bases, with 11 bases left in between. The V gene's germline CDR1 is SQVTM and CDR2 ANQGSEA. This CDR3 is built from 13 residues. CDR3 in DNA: TGCAGCGTAGTTGGGACTGCTGGAAACACCATATATTTT. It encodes CSVVGTAGNTIYF.

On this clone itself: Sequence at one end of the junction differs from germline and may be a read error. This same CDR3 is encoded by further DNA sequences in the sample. The CDR3 region is CASSYSNTGELFF. The CDR3, as DNA: TGTGCCAGCAGTTACTCGAATACCGGGGAGCTGTTTTTT. The V call is TRBV6-2 or TRBV6-3, the J call TRBJ2-2; D is undetermined. Germline values: CDR1 MNHEY, CDR2 SVGEGT. This CDR3 contains 13 residues.

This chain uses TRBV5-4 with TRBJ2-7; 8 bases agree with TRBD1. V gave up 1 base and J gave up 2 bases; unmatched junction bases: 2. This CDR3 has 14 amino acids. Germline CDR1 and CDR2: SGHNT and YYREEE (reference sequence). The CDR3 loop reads CASSLNRGTYEQYF. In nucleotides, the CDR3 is TGTGCCAGCAGCTTGAACAGGGGGACCTACGAGCAGTACTTC.

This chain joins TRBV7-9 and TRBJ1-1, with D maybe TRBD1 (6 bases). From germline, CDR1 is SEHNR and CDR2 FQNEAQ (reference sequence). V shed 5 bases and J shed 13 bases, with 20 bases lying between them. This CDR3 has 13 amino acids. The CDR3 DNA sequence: TGTGCCAGCAGCGACTTGGACAGTCCCGTATTTTTCTTT. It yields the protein CASSDLDSPVFFF.

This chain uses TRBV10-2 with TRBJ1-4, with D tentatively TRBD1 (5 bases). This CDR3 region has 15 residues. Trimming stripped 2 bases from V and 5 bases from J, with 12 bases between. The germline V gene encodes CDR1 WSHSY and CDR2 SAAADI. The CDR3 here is CASSEPGRGNEKLFF. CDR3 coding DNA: TGCGCCAGCAGTGAGCCGGGGCGAGGAAATGAAAAACTGTTTTTT.

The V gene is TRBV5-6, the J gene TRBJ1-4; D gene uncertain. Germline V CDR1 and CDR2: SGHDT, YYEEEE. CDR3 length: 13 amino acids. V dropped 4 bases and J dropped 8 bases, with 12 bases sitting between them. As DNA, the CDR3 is TGTGCCAGCAGCCCCTACGTGGGCGAAAAACTGTTTTTT. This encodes CASSPYVGEKLFF.

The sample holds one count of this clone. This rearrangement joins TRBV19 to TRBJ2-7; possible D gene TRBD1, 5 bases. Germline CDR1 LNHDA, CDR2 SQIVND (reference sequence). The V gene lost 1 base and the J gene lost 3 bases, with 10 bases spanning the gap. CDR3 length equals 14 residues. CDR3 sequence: CASSIGGSLYEQYF. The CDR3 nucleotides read TGTGCCAGTAGTATAGGGGGCAGCCTCTACGAGCAGTACTTC.

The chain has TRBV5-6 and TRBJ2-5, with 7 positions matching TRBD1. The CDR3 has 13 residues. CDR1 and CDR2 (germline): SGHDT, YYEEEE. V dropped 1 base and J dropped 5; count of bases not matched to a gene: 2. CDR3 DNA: TGTGCCAGCAGCTTGAGCAGGGGGGAGACCCAGTACTTC. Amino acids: CASSLSRGETQYF.

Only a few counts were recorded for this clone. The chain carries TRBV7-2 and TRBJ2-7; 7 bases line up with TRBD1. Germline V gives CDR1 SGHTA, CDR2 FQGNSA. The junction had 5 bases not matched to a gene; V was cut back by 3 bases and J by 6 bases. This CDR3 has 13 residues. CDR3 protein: CASSLTGNGEQYF. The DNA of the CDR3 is TGTGCCAGCAGCTTGACAGGGAACGGCGAGCAGTACTTC.

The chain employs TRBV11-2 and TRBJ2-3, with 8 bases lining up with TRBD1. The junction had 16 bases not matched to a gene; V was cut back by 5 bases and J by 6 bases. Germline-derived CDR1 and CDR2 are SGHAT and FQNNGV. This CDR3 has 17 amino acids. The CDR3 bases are TGTGCCAGCAGCAATCCCCTGGGGGCAGGGGGCGCGGATACGCAGTATTTT. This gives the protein CASSNPLGAGGADTQYF.

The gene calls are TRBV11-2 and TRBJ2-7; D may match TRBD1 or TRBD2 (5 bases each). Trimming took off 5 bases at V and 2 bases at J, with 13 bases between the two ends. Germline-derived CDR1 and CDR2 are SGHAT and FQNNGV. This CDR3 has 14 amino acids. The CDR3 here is CASSGTGFTYEQYF. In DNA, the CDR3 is TGTGCCAGCAGCGGGACGGGCTTCACCTACGAGCAGTACTTC.

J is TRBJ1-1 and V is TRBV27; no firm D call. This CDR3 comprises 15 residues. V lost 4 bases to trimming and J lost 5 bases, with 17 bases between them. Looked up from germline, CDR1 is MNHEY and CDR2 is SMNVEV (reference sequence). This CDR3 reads CASSYGPGKRTEAFF. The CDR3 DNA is TGTGCCAGCAGTTACGGTCCGGGGAAAAGGACTGAAGCTTTCTTT.

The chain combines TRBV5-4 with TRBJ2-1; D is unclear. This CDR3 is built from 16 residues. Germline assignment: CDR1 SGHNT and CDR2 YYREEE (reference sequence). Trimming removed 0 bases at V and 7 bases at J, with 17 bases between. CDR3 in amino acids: CASSLAWGSRSNEQFF. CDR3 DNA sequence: TGTGCCAGCAGCTTGGCATGGGGTTCCAGGTCGAATGAGCAGTTCTTC.

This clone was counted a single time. In nucleotides, the CDR3 is TGTGCCAGCAGCTTAGGTCAGGGGGCCACTTCTGGTGGCTACACCTTC. It is translated as CASSLGQGATSGGYTF. The V call is TRBV7-2, the J call TRBJ1-2, with TRBD1 matching over 8 bases. V lost 1 base, J lost 7 bases, and 11 bases stayed unmatched. The CDR3 is 16 amino acids. Germline values: CDR1 SGHTA, CDR2 FQGNSA. Full variable domain (outside the CDR3, taken from reference TRBV7-2 and TRBJ1-2): GAGVSQSPSNKVTEKGKDVELRCDPISGHTALYWYRQSLGQGLEFLIYFQGNSAPDKSGLPSDRFSAERTGGSVSTLTIQRTQQEDSAVYLCASSLGQGATSGGYTFGSGTRLTVV.

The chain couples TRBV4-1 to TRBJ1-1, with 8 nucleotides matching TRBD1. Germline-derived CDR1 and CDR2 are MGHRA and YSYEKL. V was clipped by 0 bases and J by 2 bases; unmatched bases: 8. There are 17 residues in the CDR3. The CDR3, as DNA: TGCGCCAGCAGCCAAGATATCGTGGACAGGGTCAACACTGAAGCTTTCTTT. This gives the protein CASSQDIVDRVNTEAFF.